The 9 T cell receptor beta chains given below trace back to one sample, sequenced in a study of blood T cell repertoires in COVID-19. Sequencing was performed with immunoSEQ multiplex PCR; in TCRdb, only in-frame clones are kept and a portion is missing. The sample lists some 520,000 clones; 85% to 90% were seen once. The sequenced material came from peripheral blood. All receptors come from a young man with COVID-19, enrolled during active disease.

A single count supports this clone. The chain couples TRBV6-2 or TRBV6-3 to TRBJ1-6; the D is unclear. The V gene lost 2 bases and the J gene lost 5 bases, with 10 bases spanning the gap. The CDR3 loop spans 15 amino acids. Germline V CDR1 and CDR2: MNHEY, SVGEGT. DNA of the CDR3: TGTGCCAGCAGTTACGCCGGGAATCATAATTCACCCCTCCACTTT. This sequence encodes CASSYAGNHNSPLHF.

This clone was counted once. This rearrangement joins TRBV6-1 to TRBJ2-3; D perhaps matches TRBD1 (6 bases). The germline V gene encodes CDR1 MNHNS and CDR2 SASEGT. V gave up 2 bases and J gave up 2 bases, with 11 bases separating them. CDR3 length: 15 amino acids. The CDR3 DNA reads as TGTGCCAGCAGTGAATGGGGGCCATTCACAGATACGCAGTATTTT. Translation gives CASSEWGPFTDTQYF.

The chain carries TRBV7-2 and TRBJ2-1; 11 nucleotides line up with TRBD2. Germline CDR1 reads SGHTA; CDR2 reads FQGNSA. This CDR3 is built from 15 residues. The trim removed 5 bases at V and 8 bases at J, leaving 8 bases unmatched. The DNA for the CDR3 is TGTGCCAGCAGCCCAACTAGCGGGAGATTCGATGAGCAGTTCTTC. It encodes CASSPTSGRFDEQFF.

The chain uses TRBV18 and TRBJ1-1; possibly TRBD1 for D (5 bases). V lost 2 bases and J lost 3, with 7 bases in between. Per the germline V gene, CDR1 is KGHSH and CDR2 is LQKENI. The CDR3 loop spans 13 amino acids. The CDR3 sequence: CASSPLGHTEAFF. CDR3 bases: TGTGCCAGCTCACCATTGGGGCACACTGAAGCTTTCTTT.

This chain connects TRBV9 to TRBJ1-2, with D possibly TRBD1 on 6 matching bases. Trimming stripped 0 bases from V and 1 base from J, with 13 bases between. CDR1 is SGDLS, CDR2 YYNGEE, per germline. This CDR3 region has 16 residues. Here the CDR3 DNA reads TGTGCCAGCAGCGTAGCTCAGGGGCCTCGTAACTATGGCTACACCTTC. It yields the protein CASSVAQGPRNYGYTF.

The J gene is TRBJ2-5, the V gene TRBV5-4, with 8 bases aligning to TRBD1. J was trimmed by 5 bases and V by 10 bases; bases with no gene match: 13. The germline CDR1 and CDR2 sequences are SGHNT and YYREEE (reference sequence). The CDR3 has 14 amino acids. The CDR3, as DNA: TGTGCCGCGACCAGAGACAGGGGTCGGGAGACCCAGTACTTC. Encoded protein: CAATRDRGRETQYF.

V gene TRBV6-5 combines with J gene TRBJ2-7; TRBD1 might be the D (6 bases). The CDR3 contains 13 residues. V gave up 7 bases and J gave up 5 bases, with 15 bases separating them. Germline V gives CDR1 MNHEY, CDR2 SVGAGI. CDR3 DNA sequence: TGTGCCAGCAAAAAACAGGGAAATGACGAGCAGTACTTC. Its translation is CASKKQGNDEQYF.

This clone was picked up one time. The V call is TRBV25-1, the J call TRBJ2-2; 7 nucleotides agree with TRBD1. The germline V gene encodes CDR1 MGHDK and CDR2 SYGVNS. Germline trimming cut 4 bases from V and 6 bases from J; bases unmatched to any gene: 5. The CDR3 sequence is 14 residues long. The CDR3 protein is CASSGGQVPGELFF. For the CDR3, the DNA is TGTGCCAGCAGTGGCGGACAGGTGCCCGGGGAGCTGTTTTTT.

The chain employs TRBV5-1 and TRBJ2-2; 10 bases line up with TRBD2. V shed 0 bases and J 4 bases; nucleotides not matched to a gene: 6. Per the germline V gene, CDR1 is SGHRS and CDR2 is YFSETQ. This CDR3 is 17 amino acids long. CDR3 region: CASSLESSGRGTGELFF. DNA of the CDR3: TGCGCCAGCAGCTTGGAGTCCAGCGGGAGGGGCACCGGGGAGCTGTTTTTT.